This TCR beta chain originates from a study of T cell changes during pregnancy in multiple sclerosis. Germline assignment: CDR1 SGDLS and CDR2 YYNGEE. The V end lost 2 bases, the J end lost 0 bases, and 6 bases lay between the germline ends. The CDR3 spans 15 residues. Sequenced by immunoSEQ multiplex PCR; TCRdb stores in-frame clones only, minus some. The repertoire consists of some 49,000 clones, with around 90% occurring once and the leading ten covering under 6.5%. The rearrangement links TRBV9 to TRBJ1-6, with D unclear. This receptor was identified in a female donor in good health, enrolled as a control in a pregnancy study. Specimen: peripheral blood, collected after pregnancy. The CDR3 loop reads CASSVESSYNSPLHF. In nucleotides, the CDR3 is TGTGCCAGCAGCGTCGAGAGCTCCTATAATTCACCCCTCCACTTT.